This T cell receptor beta chain emerged from a study of tumor-infiltrating lymphocytes in primary liver carcinoma. Study summary: Staging of the tumors gave T1-T3 N0M0, with widths of 4.2 to 10 cm.

From approximately 450 ng total RNA, TCR beta cDNA was generated with a primer in the constant region. Construction of TCR beta libraries relied on three successive nested multiplex PCR rounds employing slightly modified ARM-PCR. A C-beta reverse primer was combined with TRBV1-TRBV30 forward primers in the first two PCR rounds, and each round had 10 cycles. TCRdb used MiXCR to reprocess the multiplex PCR reads, holding one entry per CDR3 protein. The sample includes about 330,000 distinct CDR3 sequences, less than 75% seen only once; the top ten take approximately 5.9%. Study findings and constraints: Tumors had a top-250-clone fraction that was significantly higher than blood (p = 0.039). Overlap between tumor regions exceeded overlap of tumor with adjacent tissue or blood.

This clonotype was seen many times. Its antigen remains unknown. Extraction also yielded germline DNA, while blood RNA was obtained from unsorted whole blood. Chronic HBV infection was present in the patients, who were treatment-naive. The germline V and J ends were trimmed by 3 bases and 4 bases, with 11 bases remaining between them. CDR3 size: 14 residues. Germline-derived CDR1 and CDR2 are LGHNA and YNFKEQ. What was sequenced was peripheral blood. The TCR comes from a man in his forties or fifties with primary liver carcinoma and hepatitis B virus infection. This chain joins TRBV4-2 and TRBJ2-3; D is perhaps TRBD1 (5 bases). The CDR3 loop is CASSQQGYPDTQYF. CDR3 nucleotides: TGTGCCAGCAGCCAGCAGGGATACCCAGATACGCAGTATTTT.